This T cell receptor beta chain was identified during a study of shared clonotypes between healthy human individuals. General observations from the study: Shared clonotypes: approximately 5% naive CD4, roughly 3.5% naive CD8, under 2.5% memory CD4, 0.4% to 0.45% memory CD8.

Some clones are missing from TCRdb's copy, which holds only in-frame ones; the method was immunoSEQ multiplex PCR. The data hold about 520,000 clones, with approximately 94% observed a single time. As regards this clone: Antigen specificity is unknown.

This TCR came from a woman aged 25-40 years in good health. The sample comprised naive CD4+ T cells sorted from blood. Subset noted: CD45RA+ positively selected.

For the CDR3, the DNA is TGTGCCAGCAGTTCCAATCTTTACAGGGGGCCGGGCGAGCAGTACTTC. Amino acid sequence: CASSSNLYRGPGEQYF. This chain uses TRBV6-5 with TRBJ2-7, with 9 bases identical to TRBD1. The CDR3 extends over 16 amino acids. Germline loops: CDR1 MNHEY, CDR2 SVGAGI. The trim removed 4 bases at V and 6 bases at J, leaving 13 bases unmatched.